This passage covers 3 T cell receptor beta chains from one sample sequenced in a study of spatial heterogeneity in lung cancer. This sample's time point: blood at routine non-recurrence follow-up after resection. Each CDR3 protein gets one entry after TCRdb re-called the 5' RACE reads with MiXCR. The data show around 40,000 distinct CDR3 sequences, with 6% to 9.5% seen just once and 9.4% held by the top ten. The source was PBMCs, collected at follow-up. The receptors derive from a male donor with early-stage non-small cell lung cancer.

This clonotype was found many times. This chain connects TRBV18 to TRBJ2-3; TRBD2 agrees at 10 bases. CDR3 length equals 17 residues. In germline, CDR1 is KGHSH, CDR2 LQKENI. J gave up 3 bases and V 2 bases, and 8 bases lay outside the gene matches. The CDR3 DNA reads as TGTGCCAGCTCACCAGGCCTAGCGGGGGTTTTTACAGATACGCAGTATTTT. Its protein is CASSPGLAGVFTDTQYF.

This clonotype was seen a few times. The chain uses TRBV15 and TRBJ1-4, with D possibly TRBD1 on 6 matching bases. The germline V gene encodes CDR1 LNHNV and CDR2 YYDKDF (reference sequence). The CDR3 spans 15 residues. V shed 5 bases and J shed 4 bases, with 14 bases lying between them. CDR3 in amino acids: CATSSQTGHNEKLFF. In nucleotides, the CDR3 is TGTGCCACCAGCTCACAGACAGGCCATAATGAAAAACTGTTTTTT.

There are many counts of this clonotype. The chain links TRBV5-6 to TRBJ2-5; D perhaps matches TRBD2 (6 bases). The CDR3 runs 14 residues. Trimming took off 3 bases at V and 2 bases at J, with 11 bases between the two ends. Per germline, CDR1 SGHDT and CDR2 YYEEEE. CDR3 protein: CASSSTGGQETQYF. CDR3 DNA sequence: TGTGCCAGCAGCTCGACCGGGGGTCAAGAGACCCAGTACTTC.